The sequence of this TCR beta chain was determined in a study of blood T cells in healthy people across ages. The CDR3 loop spans 16 amino acids. For the second PCR, which ran for roughly 6 to 11 cycles, a sample-barcoded 5' primer and a J-beta primer mix were used. Unique molecular identifiers of 12 random nucleotides labeled each cDNA. One entry per CDR3 protein, called by TCRdb with MiXCR from the 5' RACE reads. The table has approximately 800,000 distinct CDR3 sequences, about 25% seen once. These data also formed part of another study, on T cells of mothers and their children. From that study: Donors comprised three healthy Caucasian mothers plus their six children. Primer M1S, used in the second PCR, introduced sample barcodes and 2-4 random nucleotides.

The chain links TRBV12-3 or TRBV12-4 to TRBJ2-1; D may be TRBD1 (6 bases). TRBJ2-7 matches the DNA end more closely, so the J call is doubtful. The sequenced sample was blood. The source of this sequence is a boy younger than 18 in good health. This CDR3 reads CASSRTEWQGKHEQYF. CDR3 bases: TGTGCCAGCAGCCGAACGGAGTGGCAGGGGAAGCACGAGCAGTACTTC.